The T cell receptor beta chain described here comes from a study of T cell repertoires in cytomegalovirus infection. TCRdb analysed the reads with MiXCR anew, one entry per CDR3 protein. This table has more than 500,000 distinct CDR3 sequences, about 15% appearing once. The CDR3 spans 15 residues. Germline CDR1 and CDR2: SGHAT and FQNNGV. With 5 bases removed from V and 9 bases from J, the gap between germline ends came to 20 bases. This TCR came from a human donor in good health (CMV status not recorded). Some clones in this sample may be carry-over from other donors' samples. Sample: CD8+ T cells from PBMCs. This rearrangement joins TRBV11-2 to TRBJ2-1; D possibly corresponds to TRBD1 (6 bases). CDR3 in DNA: TGTGCCAGCAGCCTCGGACCGGGTTCACAGGGTGAGCAGTTCTTC. It specifies CASSLGPGSQGEQFF.